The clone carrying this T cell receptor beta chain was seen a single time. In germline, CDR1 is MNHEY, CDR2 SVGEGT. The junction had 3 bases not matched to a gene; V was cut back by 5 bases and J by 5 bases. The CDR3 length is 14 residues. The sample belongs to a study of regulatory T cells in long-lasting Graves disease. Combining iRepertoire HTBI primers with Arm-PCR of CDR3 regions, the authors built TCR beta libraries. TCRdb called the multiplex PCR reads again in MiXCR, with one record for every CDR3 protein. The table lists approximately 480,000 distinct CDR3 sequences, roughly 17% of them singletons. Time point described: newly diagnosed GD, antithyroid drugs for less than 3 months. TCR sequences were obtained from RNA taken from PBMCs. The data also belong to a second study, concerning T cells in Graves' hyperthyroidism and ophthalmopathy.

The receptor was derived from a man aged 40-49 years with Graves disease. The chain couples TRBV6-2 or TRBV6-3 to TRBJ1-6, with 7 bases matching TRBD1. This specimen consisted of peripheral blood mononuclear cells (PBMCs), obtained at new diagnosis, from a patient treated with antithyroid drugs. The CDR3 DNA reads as TGTGCCAGCAGTCGGGACAGCGATAATTCACCCCTCCACTTT. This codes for CASSRDSDNSPLHF.